This T cell receptor (beta chain) is drawn from a study of cytomegalovirus exposure and HLA in healthy donors. About the study: An earlier analysis identified approximately 120 million unique TCR beta sequences in about 200 million T cells. Study outcomes and limitations: Most TCR sequences showed up rarely, but some public TCRs showed up in many donors. Across all donors, roughly uniform sequencing depth was an assumption of the presence/absence analyses.

In germline, CDR1 is ENHRY, CDR2 SYGVKD. The CDR3 is made up of 14 amino acids. V was pared by 2 bases and J by 0 bases, with 7 bases between. Turning to this clone: Its antigen remains unknown.

Both 60 Vbeta primers and 13 Jbeta primers went into the PCR. Original processing methods: Some 10 million of some 80 million unique TCR beta chains were shared, per a later count. Generated by immunoSEQ multiplex PCR, the TCRdb table keeps only in-frame clones and is missing some. Clone size and the V and J calls come from that table; the DNA yielded D and trimming. This repertoire comprises about 46,000 clones; its ten largest clones make up roughly 1%. The chain uses TRBV10-3 and TRBJ1-1, with D unclear. Sequencing was performed on PBMCs. The clonotype originates from a woman between 40 and 55 years old in good health and CMV-seronegative. This CDR3 reads CAISEAGLNTEAFF. The DNA of the CDR3 is TGTGCCATCAGTGAGGCAGGCTTGAACACTGAAGCTTTCTTT.